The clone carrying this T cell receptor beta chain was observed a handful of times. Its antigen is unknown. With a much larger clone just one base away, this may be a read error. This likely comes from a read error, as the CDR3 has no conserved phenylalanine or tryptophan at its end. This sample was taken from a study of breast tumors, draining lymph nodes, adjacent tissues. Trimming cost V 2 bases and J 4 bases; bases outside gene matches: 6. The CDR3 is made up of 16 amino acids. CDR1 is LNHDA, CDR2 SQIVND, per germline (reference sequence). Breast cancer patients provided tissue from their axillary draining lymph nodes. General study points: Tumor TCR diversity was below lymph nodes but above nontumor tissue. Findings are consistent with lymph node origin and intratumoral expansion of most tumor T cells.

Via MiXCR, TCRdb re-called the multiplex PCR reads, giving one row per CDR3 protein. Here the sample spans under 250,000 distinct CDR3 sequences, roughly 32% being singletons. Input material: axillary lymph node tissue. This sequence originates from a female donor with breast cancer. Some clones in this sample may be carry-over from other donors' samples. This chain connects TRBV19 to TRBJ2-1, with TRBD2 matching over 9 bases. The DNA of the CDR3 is TGTGCCAGTAGTATAAGTAGCGGGAGAGGGTACAATGAGCAGTTCTCC. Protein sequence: CASSISSGRGYNEQFS.